Listed here is a single T cell receptor beta chain. Its antigen is unidentified. The data were obtained in a study of CXCR3-negative and CXCR3-positive naive CD8 T cells. Through 5' RACE with UMI labels, the TRB cDNA libraries were prepared. TCRdb reprocessed the 5' RACE reads, with one entry per CDR3 protein and no DNA. The sample has tens of thousands of distinct CDR3 sequences. Study outcomes and limitations: TRBV-TRBJ usage was similar across naive CXCR3 subsets but distinct in memory cells. Cryopreserved cells showed partially decreased CXCR3 expression, and most assays used fresh PBMCs.

What was sequenced was naive CXCR3- CD8+ T cells from blood. This sample's subset: CD45RO-CCR7+CD27+CD95- naive CD8+ T cells lacking CXCR3 (TNR3-). This clonotype was obtained from a human donor in good health. Some clones in this sample may be carry-over from other donors' samples.

CDR3 sequence: CASSSLDQPNTEAFF. The V call is TRBV7-9, the J call TRBJ1-1. CDR3 length: 15 residues. Germline CDR1 is SEHNR and CDR2 is FQNEAQ (reference sequence).